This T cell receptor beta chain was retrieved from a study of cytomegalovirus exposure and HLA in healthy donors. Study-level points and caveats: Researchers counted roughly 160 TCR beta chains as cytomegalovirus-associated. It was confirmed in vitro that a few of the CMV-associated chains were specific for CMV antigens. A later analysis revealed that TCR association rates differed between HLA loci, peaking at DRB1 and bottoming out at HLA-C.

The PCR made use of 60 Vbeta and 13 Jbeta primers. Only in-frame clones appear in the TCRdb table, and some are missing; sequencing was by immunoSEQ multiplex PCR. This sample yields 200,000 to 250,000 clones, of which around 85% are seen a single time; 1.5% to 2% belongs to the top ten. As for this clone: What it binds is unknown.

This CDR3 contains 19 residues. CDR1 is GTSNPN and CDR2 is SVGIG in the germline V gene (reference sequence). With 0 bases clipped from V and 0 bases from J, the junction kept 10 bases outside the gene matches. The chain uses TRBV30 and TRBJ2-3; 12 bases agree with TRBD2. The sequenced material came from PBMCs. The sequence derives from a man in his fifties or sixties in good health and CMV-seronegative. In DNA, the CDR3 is TGTGCCTGGAGTGTACTTTTCGGACTAGCGGGATTAAGCACAGATACGCAGTATTTT. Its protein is CAWSVLFGLAGLSTDTQYF.